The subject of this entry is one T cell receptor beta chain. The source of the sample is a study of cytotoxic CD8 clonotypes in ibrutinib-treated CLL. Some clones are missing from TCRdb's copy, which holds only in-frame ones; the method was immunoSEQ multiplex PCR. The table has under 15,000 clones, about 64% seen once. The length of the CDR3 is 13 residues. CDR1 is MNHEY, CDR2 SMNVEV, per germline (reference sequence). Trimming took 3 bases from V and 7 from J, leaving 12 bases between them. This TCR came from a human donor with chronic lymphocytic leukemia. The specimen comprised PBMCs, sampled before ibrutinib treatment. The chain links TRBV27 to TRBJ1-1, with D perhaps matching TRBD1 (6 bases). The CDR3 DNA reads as TGTGCCAGCAGTTTGTTGGCAGGGGATGAAGCTTTCTTT. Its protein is CASSLLAGDEAFF.